The T cell receptor beta chain under discussion was sequenced for a study of response to subunit inactivated influenza vaccine. Whole-study findings and limits: Few new T cells, the authors suggested, are recruited by each seasonal influenza vaccination.

As regards this clonotype: No antigen is known for it.

With 5 bases removed from V and 0 bases from J, the gap between germline ends came to 11 bases. CDR3 size: 15 residues. Germline V lookup: CDR1 MNHEY, CDR2 SVGEGT. One entry per CDR3 protein, called by TCRdb with MiXCR from the RT-PCR reads. The sample holds a few hundred thousand distinct CDR3 sequences, 21% seen once. The V and J genes are TRBV6-2 or TRBV6-3 and TRBJ2-4; D is undetermined. The sequencing here drew on PBMCs from blood, taken 21 months after vaccination. The source is a man aged 45 to 75 who received an inactivated influenza vaccine. The CDR3 spells CASSRTVVAKNIQYF. The CDR3 DNA sequence: TGTGCCAGCAGTAGGACGGTGGTAGCCAAAAACATTCAGTACTTC.